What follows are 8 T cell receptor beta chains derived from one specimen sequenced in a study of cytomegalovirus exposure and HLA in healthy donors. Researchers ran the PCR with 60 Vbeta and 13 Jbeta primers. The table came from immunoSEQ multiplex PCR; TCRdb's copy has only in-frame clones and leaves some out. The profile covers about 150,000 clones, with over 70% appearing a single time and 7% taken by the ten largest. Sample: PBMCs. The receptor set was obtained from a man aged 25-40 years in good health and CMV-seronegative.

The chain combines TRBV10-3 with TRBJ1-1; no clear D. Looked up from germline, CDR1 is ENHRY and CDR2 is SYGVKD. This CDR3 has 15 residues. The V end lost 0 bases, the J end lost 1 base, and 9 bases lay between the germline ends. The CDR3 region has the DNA TGTGCCATCAGTGAGTCCCCGGGTACGAACACTGAAGCTTTCTTT. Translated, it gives CAISESPGTNTEAFF.

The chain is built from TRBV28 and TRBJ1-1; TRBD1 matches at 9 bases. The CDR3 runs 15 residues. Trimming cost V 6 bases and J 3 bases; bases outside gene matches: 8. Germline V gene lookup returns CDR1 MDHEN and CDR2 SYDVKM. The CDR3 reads CASRPGQGGYTEAFF. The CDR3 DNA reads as TGTGCCAGCAGGCCGGGACAGGGTGGGTACACTGAAGCTTTCTTT.

The DNA for the CDR3 is TGCGCCAGCAGCTTGGTCGTTCGGGGGGGACGGGACCAGTACTTC. Residues: CASSLVVRGGRDQYF. The chain recombines TRBV5-1 with TRBJ2-5; 8 bases line up with TRBD2. The CDR3 spans 15 residues. The ends lost 0 bases at V and 10 bases at J; junction bases unmatched: 11. Germline V gene sequence: CDR1 SGHRS, CDR2 YFSETQ.

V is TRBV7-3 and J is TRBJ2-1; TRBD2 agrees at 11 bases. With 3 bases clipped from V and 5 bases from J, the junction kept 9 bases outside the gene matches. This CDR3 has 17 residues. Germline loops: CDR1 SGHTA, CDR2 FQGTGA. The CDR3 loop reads CASSFRGSGGVNNEQFF. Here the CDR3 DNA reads TGTGCCAGCAGCTTCAGGGGTAGCGGGGGGGTTAACAATGAGCAGTTCTTC.

CDR3 loop: CASSPRDRVGEQFF. As DNA, the CDR3 is TGTGCCAGCAGCCCGCGGGACAGAGTAGGTGAGCAGTTCTTC. V gene TRBV9 combines with J gene TRBJ2-1; TRBD1 is a possible D gene (7 bases). CDR1 is SGDLS, CDR2 YYNGEE, per germline. This CDR3 has 14 residues. The V gene lost 4 bases and the J gene lost 9 bases, with 17 bases spanning the gap.

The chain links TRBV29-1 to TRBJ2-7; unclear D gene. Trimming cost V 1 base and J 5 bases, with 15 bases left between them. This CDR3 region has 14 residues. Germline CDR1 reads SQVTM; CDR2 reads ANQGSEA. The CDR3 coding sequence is TGCAGCGTTGAAGTTTTGGGCCAGATTGACGAGCAGTACTTC. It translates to CSVEVLGQIDEQYF.

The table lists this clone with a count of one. CDR3 loop: CASSFEAGAREQFF. For the CDR3, the DNA is TGTGCCAGCAGCTTTGAGGCGGGAGCACGAGAGCAGTTCTTC. The chain uses TRBV13 and TRBJ2-1; TRBD2 matches 7 bases. V trimming: 3 bases; J trimming: 10 bases; junction bases outside the gene matches: 9. In germline, CDR1 is PRHDT, CDR2 FYEKMQ (reference sequence). There are 14 residues in the CDR3.

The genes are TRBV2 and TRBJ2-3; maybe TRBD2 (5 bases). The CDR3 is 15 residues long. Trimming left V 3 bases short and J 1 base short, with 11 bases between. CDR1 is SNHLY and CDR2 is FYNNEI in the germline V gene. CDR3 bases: TGTGCCAGCAGTGATATCAGCGGACGCACAGATACGCAGTATTTT. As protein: CASSDISGRTDTQYF.